This TCR beta chain was observed in a study of blood T cell repertoires in COVID-19. It was during active infection that Seattle patients were enrolled and then longitudinally followed. This CDR3 has 16 amino acids. The V and J ends lost 7 bases and 2 bases respectively, with 17 bases between them. Germline values: CDR1 SNHLY, CDR2 FYNNEI. How the authors handled the data: Amplification of reference gene primers was used by the study to estimate nucleated cell counts. Here immunoSEQ multiplex PCR was the method, and the copy in TCRdb shows in-frame clones only, minus some. V, J and clone size are those of that table, while D and trimming were read from the DNA. The data hold 300,000 to 400,000 clones, with approximately 88% observed a single time.

The chain uses TRBV2 and TRBJ1-4, with a weak D call TRBD1 (6 bases). Input material: peripheral blood. The sequence was collected from a man under 40 with COVID-19, enrolled during active disease. As DNA, the CDR3 is TGTGCCAGCATGAAAAGGGGGGGGCTGACTAATGAAAAACTGTTTTTT. Its translation is CASMKRGGLTNEKLFF.